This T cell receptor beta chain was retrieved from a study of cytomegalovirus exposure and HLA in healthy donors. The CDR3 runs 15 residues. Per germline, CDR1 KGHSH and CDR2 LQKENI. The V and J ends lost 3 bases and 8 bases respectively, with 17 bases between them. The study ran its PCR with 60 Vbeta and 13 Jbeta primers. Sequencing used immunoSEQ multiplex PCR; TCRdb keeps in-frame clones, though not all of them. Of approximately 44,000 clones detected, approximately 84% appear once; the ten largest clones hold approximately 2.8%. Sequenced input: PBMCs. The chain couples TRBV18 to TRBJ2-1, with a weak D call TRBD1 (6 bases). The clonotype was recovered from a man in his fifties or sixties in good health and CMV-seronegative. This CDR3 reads CASSPRGHREHEQFF. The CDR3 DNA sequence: TGTGCCAGCTCACCCCGAGGTCACAGGGAGCATGAGCAGTTCTTC.